The 17 T cell receptor beta chains presented below share a single source sample, sequenced in a study of CD8+ T cells in alopecia areata. RNA extraction and reverse transcription yielded cDNA as sequencing template. Method: immunoSEQ multiplex PCR; TCRdb's copy keeps in-frame clones and lacks some. The sample shows approximately 89,000 clones, less than 50% of them seen only once. Input material: CD4+ T cells sorted from blood. These receptors all stem from a human donor with alopecia areata.

Worth noting for this clone: Since the CDR3 does not end with the conserved phenylalanine or tryptophan, this likely comes from a read error. The DNA for the CDR3 is TGTGCCTGGAGTGGATCGGACAGGGGGGAAAAACTGTTTTCT. It translates to CAWSGSDRGEKLFS. This chain joins TRBV30 and TRBJ1-4; the match to TRBD1 covers 10 bases. The CDR3 has 14 residues. The V gene's germline CDR1 is GTSNPN and CDR2 SVGIG (reference sequence). V was pared by 1 base and J by 8 bases, with 4 bases of the junction left unmatched.

The sample holds one count of this clone. The chain has TRBV6-6 and TRBJ2-3, with D perhaps TRBD1 (5 bases). V lost 10 bases and J lost 5, with 16 bases in between. This CDR3 has 13 residues. Germline CDR1 MNHNY, CDR2 SVGAGI (reference sequence). The CDR3 protein is CAIGPTGGDTQYF. CDR3 nucleotide sequence: TGTGCCATCGGACCCACAGGCGGAGATACGCAGTATTTT.

This clone was observed many times. The rearrangement links TRBV15 to TRBJ2-7, with 9 positions matching TRBD1. Trimming removed 3 bases from V and 5 bases from J; junction bases left unmatched: 2. The CDR3 covers 13 residues. Germline loops: CDR1 LNHNV, CDR2 YYDKDF (reference sequence). The CDR3 protein is CATSRDRGNEQYF. For the CDR3, the DNA is TGTGCCACCAGCAGGGACAGGGGCAACGAGCAGTACTTC.

Concerning this clone itself: The sample contains more than one DNA sequence encoding this CDR3. The chain has TRBV30 and TRBJ2-7; 7 bases are shared with TRBD1. Trimming removed 2 bases from V and 2 bases from J; junction bases left unmatched: 3. Germline values: CDR1 GTSNPN, CDR2 SVGIG (reference sequence). CDR3 length: 13 residues. The CDR3 protein is CAWSRQGAYEQYF. CDR3 coding DNA: TGTGCCTGGAGTAGGCAGGGGGCCTACGAGCAGTACTTC.

This chain links TRBV6-5 with TRBJ1-2; 7 positions match TRBD1. With V trimmed by 6 bases and J by 4 bases, 5 bases remained unmatched. The CDR3 is 13 residues long. CDR1 is MNHEY, CDR2 SVGAGI, per germline. The chain's CDR3 is CASSRQGTYGYTF. The CDR3 DNA reads as TGTGCCAGCAGCCGACAGGGTACCTATGGCTACACCTTC.

The rearrangement links TRBV19 to TRBJ2-3; no clear D gene. The germline V gene has CDR1 LNHDA and CDR2 SQIVND (reference sequence). The V gene lost 1 base and the J gene lost 4 bases, with 6 bases spanning the gap. The CDR3 covers 13 residues. The CDR3 loop is CASSIGIPDTQYF. DNA of the CDR3: TGTGCCAGTAGTATAGGGATTCCAGATACGCAGTATTTT.

In this sample, this clone turned up once. This sequence joins TRBV30 and TRBJ1-5, with 7 bases identical to TRBD1. The CDR3 consists of 13 residues. Germline lookup yields CDR1 GTSNPN and CDR2 SVGIG (reference sequence). V was clipped by 2 bases and J by 7 bases; unmatched bases: 5. This chain's CDR3 is CAWSRAGGQPQHF. The CDR3, as DNA: TGTGCCTGGAGTCGGGCAGGGGGGCAGCCCCAGCATTTT.

J is TRBJ2-1 and V is TRBV29-1; TRBD1 might be the D (6 bases). The CDR3 runs 15 residues. The V gene lost 4 bases and the J gene lost 5 bases, with 18 bases spanning the gap. Per germline, CDR1 SQVTM and CDR2 ANQGSEA. The CDR3 coding sequence is TGCAGCGTTGGGTCGGGCAGGGGTGGAGACAATGAGCAGTTCTTC. Translating gives CSVGSGRGGDNEQFF.

DNA of the CDR3: TGTGCCTGGAACCCAGGACAAGCCTACGAGCAGTACTTC. Its protein product is CAWNPGQAYEQYF. The chain joins TRBV30 to TRBJ2-5, with D possibly TRBD1 on 5 matching bases. Matching the DNA end better, TRBJ2-7 makes the J call doubtful. The germline gives CDR1 GTSNPN, CDR2 SVGIG (reference sequence). CDR3 length: 13 amino acids.

This chain connects TRBV29-1 to TRBJ1-1, with 8 bases aligning to TRBD1. J gave up 4 bases and V 5 bases, and 6 bases lay outside the gene matches. The CDR3 covers 13 residues. The germline V gene has CDR1 SQVTM and CDR2 ANQGSEA. Here the CDR3 reads CSVLRGQGTEAFF. The CDR3 DNA sequence: TGCAGCGTTCTCAGGGGGCAGGGCACTGAAGCTTTCTTT.

The chain couples TRBV5-1 to TRBJ2-1; D remains unclear. Germline CDR1 is SGHRS and CDR2 is YFSETQ. There are 13 residues in the CDR3. V lost 1 base and J 6 bases, leaving 8 bases between the germline ends. CDR3 loop: CASSLNTFNEQFF. As DNA, the CDR3 is TGCGCCAGCAGCTTGAACACGTTCAATGAGCAGTTCTTC.

The CDR3 region is CASSVDSANYGYTF. For the CDR3, the DNA is TGTGCCAGCAGCGTGGACAGTGCTAACTATGGCTACACCTTC. The rearrangement uses TRBV7-2 and TRBJ1-2; D is possibly TRBD1 (6 bases). Germline-derived CDR1 and CDR2 are SGHTA and FQGNSA. The CDR3 runs to 14 residues. The V end lost 5 bases, the J end lost 0 bases, and 10 bases lay between the germline ends.

This clone has only a few counts. The chain combines TRBV29-1 with TRBJ2-7; unclear D gene. This CDR3 comprises 11 residues. V was pared by 4 bases and J by 3 bases, with 7 bases between. Germline lookup yields CDR1 SQVTM and CDR2 ANQGSEA. This CDR3 reads CSVAEYYEQYF. DNA of the CDR3: TGCAGCGTTGCTGAGTACTACGAGCAGTACTTC.

In this sample, this clone turned up a few times. The chain uses TRBV29-1 and TRBJ2-3, with a possible D match to TRBD2 (6 bases). Trimming took 8 bases from V and 3 from J, leaving 21 bases between them. The CDR3 length is 15 residues. Germline CDR1 and CDR2: SQVTM and ANQGSEA. CDR3 DNA sequence: TGCAGCACCTCTTCGGCCGGGGGAGGAACAGATACGCAGTATTTT. Its protein product is CSTSSAGGGTDTQYF.

In the case of this clone: Other DNA sequences in this sample translate to the same CDR3. V is TRBV29-1 and J is TRBJ2-7, with D uncertain. Trimming cost V 5 bases and J 0 bases, with 8 bases left between them. Germline V gene sequence: CDR1 SQVTM, CDR2 ANQGSEA. The CDR3 spans 12 residues. The CDR3 reads CSVQGSSYEQYF. CDR3 sequence (DNA): TGCAGCGTTCAAGGCAGCTCCTACGAGCAGTACTTC.

The chain uses TRBV28 and TRBJ1-2; a weak D match, TRBD1 (5 bases). The germline CDR1 and CDR2 sequences are MDHEN and SYDVKM. The CDR3 is 12 residues long. Trimming left V 4 bases short and J 7 bases short, with 10 bases between. The CDR3 here is CASSSGQGGYTF. CDR3 in DNA: TGTGCCAGCAGTTCAGGGCAGGGTGGCTACACCTTC.

The V gene is TRBV29-1, the J gene TRBJ2-3; 7 bases are shared with TRBD1. Germline V gene sequence: CDR1 SQVTM, CDR2 ANQGSEA. This CDR3 contains 15 residues. Trimming removed 4 bases from V and 4 bases from J; junction bases left unmatched: 11. The CDR3 loop reads CSVGKGALYSDTQYF. DNA for the CDR3: TGCAGCGTTGGCAAGGGGGCGCTTTATTCAGATACGCAGTATTTT.